This entry lists 10 T cell receptor beta chains sequenced from one sample in a study of T cells after yellow fever vaccination. Via MiXCR, TCRdb re-called the 5' RACE reads, giving one row per CDR3 protein. The sample comprises under 550,000 distinct CDR3 sequences, 20% to 25% of which are singletons, and less than 20% rests with the top ten. Source: PBMCs, taken less than 25 days after the first yellow fever vaccination. These receptors were taken from a man aged 18 to 30 who received the YFV17D yellow fever vaccine.

Many counts were recorded for this clonotype. The V gene is TRBV12-3 or TRBV12-4, the J gene TRBJ2-5, with D perhaps TRBD2 (5 bases). The CDR3 length is 15 residues. Trimming cost V 3 bases and J 2 bases, with 13 bases left between them. The CDR3 DNA follows: TGTGCCAGCAGTTTCGAGGGTTGGGATCAAGAGACCCAGTACTTC. Protein sequence: CASSFEGWDQETQYF.

This clonotype has only a few counts. The J gene is TRBJ1-1, the V gene TRBV4-3, with a tentative D call TRBD1 (5 bases). Germline V lookup: CDR1 LGHNA, CDR2 YSLEER. The CDR3 extends over 16 amino acids. With 0 bases removed from V and 4 bases from J, the gap between germline ends came to 15 bases. CDR3 protein: CASSQEPVQGFTEAFF. CDR3 DNA: TGCGCCAGCAGCCAAGAACCCGTGCAGGGATTCACTGAAGCTTTCTTT.

This sequence joins TRBV24-1 and TRBJ1-1; D perhaps matches TRBD1 (6 bases). CDR1 KGHDR and CDR2 SFDVKD come from the germline V gene. V shed 4 bases and J shed 1 base, with 12 bases lying between them. This CDR3 comprises 15 residues. CDR3 region: CATSEPEGGNTEAFF. As DNA, the CDR3 is TGTGCCACCAGTGAACCCGAGGGGGGGAACACTGAAGCTTTCTTT.

This clonotype was seen more than once but under ten times. This sequence joins TRBV4-1 and TRBJ2-1; 7 bases agree with TRBD2. V was clipped by 0 bases and J by 5 bases; unmatched bases: 10. The CDR3 consists of 17 residues. Per the germline V gene, CDR1 is MGHRA and CDR2 is YSYEKL. The DNA of the CDR3 is TGCGCCAGCAGCCAAGATACGCTTCGGGGGGATCACAATGAGCAGTTCTTC. Its translation is CASSQDTLRGDHNEQFF.

The rearrangement links TRBV6-2 or TRBV6-3 to TRBJ1-2; D may be TRBD1 (6 bases). The CDR3 consists of 14 residues. Deletions cut 6 bases from V and 4 bases from J, with 15 bases between. Germline CDR1 is MNHEY and CDR2 is SVGEGT. CDR3 sequence: CASSYRENPYGYTF. In nucleotides, the CDR3 is TGTGCCAGCAGCTACAGGGAGAACCCCTATGGCTACACCTTC.

The chain recombines TRBV3-1 with TRBJ2-3, with TRBD1 as a possible D gene (5 bases). Germline V gene data show CDR1 as LGHDT and CDR2 as YNNKEL (reference sequence). Trimming stripped 8 bases from V and 3 bases from J, with 12 bases between. The CDR3 totals 13 residues. The CDR3, as DNA: TGTGCCAGCTCACAGGTCACTACAGATACGCAGTATTTT. Its translation: CASSQVTTDTQYF.

This clonotype was counted a single time. As DNA, the CDR3 is TGTGCCAGCAGTTTACCCGTCCCGGGACAGCAGTACCAAGAGACCCAGTACTTC. Translation: CASSLPVPGQQYQETQYF. This rearrangement joins TRBV28 to TRBJ2-5; 7 positions match TRBD1. The trim removed 2 bases at V and 0 bases at J, leaving 12 bases unmatched. In germline, CDR1 is MDHEN, CDR2 SYDVKM. This CDR3 spans 18 amino acids.

This clonotype was detected only a few times. This chain uses TRBV11-2 with TRBJ2-5; 7 positions match TRBD2. Losses at the gene ends were 1 base for V and 1 base for J; bases not matched to a gene: 6. Germline loops: CDR1 SGHAT, CDR2 FQNNGV. This CDR3 is 16 amino acids long. This CDR3 is CASSLVGGGGQETQYF. The CDR3 DNA reads TGTGCCAGCAGCTTAGTAGGCGGGGGAGGCCAAGAGACCCAGTACTTC.

The genes are TRBV5-1 and TRBJ1-3; D is ambiguous. The V gene lost 4 bases and the J gene lost 2 bases, with 13 bases spanning the gap. The length of the CDR3 is 15 residues. The germline V gene encodes CDR1 SGHRS and CDR2 YFSETQ. Written as DNA, the CDR3 is TGCGCCAGCAGCCCGACGGACCCGCCTGGAAACACCATATATTTT. Its protein is CASSPTDPPGNTIYF.

In its sample, this clonotype was seen a few times. The chain couples TRBV5-4 to TRBJ2-3; 11 bases map to TRBD2. The ends lost 3 bases at V and 5 bases at J; junction bases unmatched: 5. The CDR3 is made up of 15 amino acids. CDR1 and CDR2 from the germline V gene are SGHNT and YYREEE (reference sequence). The CDR3 DNA reads as TGTGCCAGCAGCTATAGCGGGGGGGCCGGAGATACGCAGTATTTT. It encodes CASSYSGGAGDTQYF.